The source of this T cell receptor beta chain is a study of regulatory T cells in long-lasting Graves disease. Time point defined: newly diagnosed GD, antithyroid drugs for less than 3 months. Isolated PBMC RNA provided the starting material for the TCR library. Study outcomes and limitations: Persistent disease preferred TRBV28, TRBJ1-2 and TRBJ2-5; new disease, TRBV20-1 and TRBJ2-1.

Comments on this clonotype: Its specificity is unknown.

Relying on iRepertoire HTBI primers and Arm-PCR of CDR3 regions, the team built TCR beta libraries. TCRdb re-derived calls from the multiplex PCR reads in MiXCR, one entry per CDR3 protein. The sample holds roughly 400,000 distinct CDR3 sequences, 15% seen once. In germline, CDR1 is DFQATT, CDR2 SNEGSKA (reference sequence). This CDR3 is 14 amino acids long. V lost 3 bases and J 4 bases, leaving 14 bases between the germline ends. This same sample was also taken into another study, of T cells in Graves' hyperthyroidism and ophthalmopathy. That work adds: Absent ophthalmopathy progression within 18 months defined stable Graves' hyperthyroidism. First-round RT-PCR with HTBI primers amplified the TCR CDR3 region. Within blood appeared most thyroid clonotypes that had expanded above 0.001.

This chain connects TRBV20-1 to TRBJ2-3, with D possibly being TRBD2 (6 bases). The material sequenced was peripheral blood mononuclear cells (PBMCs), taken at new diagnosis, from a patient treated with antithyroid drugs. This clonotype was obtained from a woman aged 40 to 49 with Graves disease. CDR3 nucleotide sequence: TGCAGTGCTAGGGAGACTAGTTTCGCAGATACGCAGTATTTT. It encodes CSARETSFADTQYF.